The next 5 T cell receptor beta chains were all read from a single sample in a study of shared clonotypes between healthy human individuals. Assay: immunoSEQ multiplex PCR; the TCRdb copy retains only in-frame clones and omits some. The data hold 1.5 million to 2.5 million clones, with roughly 94% observed a single time. CD45RO-negative, CCR7-positively selected cells formed the naive CD8 fraction, excluding terminally differentiated effector memory CD45RA+ cells. Sequenced: naive CD8+ T cells sorted from blood. These receptors all come from a man aged 18 to 29 in good health.

The chain combines TRBV2 with TRBJ1-6; D perhaps matches TRBD1 (6 bases). The CDR3 is made up of 15 amino acids. The germline gives CDR1 SNHLY, CDR2 FYNNEI. V was trimmed by 2 bases and J by 7 bases, leaving 12 bases between them. The CDR3 nucleotides are TGTGCCAGCAGTGAAATGGGGGCGGGCAATTCACCCCTCCACTTT. It yields the protein CASSEMGAGNSPLHF.

The genes are TRBV30 and TRBJ2-2; unclear D gene. CDR3 length equals 15 residues. Trimming shortened V by 0 bases and J by 5 bases, and 13 bases separated the two germline ends. The germline gives CDR1 GTSNPN, CDR2 SVGIG (reference sequence). CDR3 nucleotides: TGTGCCTGGAGTGTGGTCTCCCTCGGAACCGGGGAGCTGTTTTTT. Residues: CAWSVVSLGTGELFF.

The J gene is TRBJ2-7, the V gene TRBV2; D gene ambiguous. Trimming took off 1 base at V and 2 bases at J, with 9 bases between the two ends. The CDR3 runs to 14 residues. Germline CDR1 is SNHLY and CDR2 is FYNNEI. The CDR3, as DNA: TGTGCCAGCAGTGAAGGGGGTTCCGCCTACGAGCAGTACTTC. It codes for CASSEGGSAYEQYF.

The V call is TRBV21-1, the J call TRBJ2-7; the table assigns TRBD1, which was not confirmed against the DNA. TRBV21-1 represents a pseudogene. The CDR3 consists of 16 residues. The CDR3 DNA is TGTGCCAGCACCACCATCCCAGGGGTAGCTTCCTACGAGCAGTACTTC. Its protein product is CASTTIPGVASYEQYF.

The chain joins TRBV4-3 to TRBJ2-5; a possible D gene is TRBD2 (5 bases). The germline CDR1 and CDR2 sequences are LGHNA and YSLEER. This CDR3 contains 16 residues. V lost 1 base to trimming and J lost 4 bases, with 16 bases between them. CDR3 in amino acids: CASSQGNSLAGETQYF. CDR3 coding DNA: TGCGCCAGCAGCCAAGGGAATAGCCTAGCAGGAGAGACCCAGTACTTC.